This is a list of T cell receptor beta chains from one sample in a study of cytomegalovirus exposure and HLA in healthy donors. Assay: immunoSEQ multiplex PCR; the TCRdb copy retains only in-frame clones and omits some. In all, the sample yields 150,000 to 200,000 clones. Sample: PBMCs. The receptors derive from a woman aged 60-70 years in good health and CMV-seronegative. Both conserved end residues are part of each CDR3. D genes are given only for firm matches.

V gene,J gene,D gene,CDR3 protein,CDR3 DNA
TRBV5-4,TRBJ2-3,TRBD1,CASLGQGTDTQYF,TGTGCCAGTCTGGGACAGGGCACAGATACGCAGTATTTT
TRBV18,TRBJ2-3,TRBD2,CASSPGLAGAGDTQYF,TGTGCCAGCTCTCCGGGACTAGCGGGAGCTGGGGATACGCAGTATTTT
TRBV6-6,TRBJ2-2,TRBD2,CAIGGGSAGSGELFF,TGTGCCATCGGGGGGGGTTCCGCAGGTTCCGGGGAGCTGTTTTTT
TRBV5-6,TRBJ1-2,TRBD1,CASSLTGGVYGYTF,TGTGCCAGCAGCTTGACAGGGGGCGTCTATGGCTACACCTTC
TRBV5-8,TRBJ1-5,-,CASNGRASNQPQHF,TGTGCCAGCAACGGCAGGGCGAGCAATCAGCCCCAGCATTTT
TRBV18,TRBJ1-5,TRBD1,CASSLGQVNNQPQHF,TGTGCCAGCTCACTGGGACAGGTTAACAATCAGCCCCAGCATTTT
TRBV4-1,TRBJ2-6,TRBD1,CASSQVGTVSGANVLTF,TGCGCCAGCAGCCAAGTGGGGACAGTATCTGGGGCCAACGTCCTGACTTTC
TRBV27,TRBJ1-1,-,CASSLRHTNTEAFF,TGTGCCAGCAGTTTGAGGCATACGAACACTGAAGCTTTCTTT
TRBV5-6,TRBJ1-1,-,CASSLFRSEAFF,TGTGCCAGCAGCTTGTTTAGGAGCGAAGCTTTCTTT
TRBV2,TRBJ2-1,TRBD2,CASSVLAGGNEQFF,TGTGCCAGCAGCGTGCTAGCGGGGGGGAATGAGCAGTTCTTC
TRBV7-2,TRBJ1-1,TRBD1,CASSLVRQGGLGTEAFF,TGTGCCAGCAGCTTAGTGAGACAGGGAGGACTTGGCACTGAAGCTTTCTTT
TRBV29-1,TRBJ2-2,-,CSVLTRTPTNTGELFF,TGCAGCGTTCTCACCCGAACTCCCACCAACACCGGGGAGCTGTTTTTT
TRBV9,TRBJ2-7,-,CASSATMGGYEQYF,TGTGCCAGCAGCGCCACAATGGGGGGCTACGAGCAGTACTTC
TRBV2,TRBJ1-1,TRBD1,CASSIQGPNTEAFF,TGTGCCAGCAGTATACAGGGGCCGAACACTGAAGCTTTCTTT
TRBV7-2,TRBJ2-1,TRBD2,CASSFGTTDYNEQFF,TGTGCCAGCAGCTTTGGGACTACCGACTACAATGAGCAGTTCTTC
TRBV28,TRBJ2-1,-,CASSIEGEQFF,TGTGCCAGCAGTATAGAGGGAGAGCAGTTCTTC
TRBV7-9,TRBJ2-3,-,CASPTRPADTQYF,TGTGCCAGCCCCACGCGTCCCGCAGATACGCAGTATTTT
TRBV5-1,TRBJ2-7,TRBD2,CASRPLAGGEQYF,TGCGCCAGCAGGCCTTTAGCGGGAGGCGAGCAGTACTTC
TRBV10-1,TRBJ2-2,TRBD1,CASSSGGTGTGELFF,TGCGCCAGCAGCTCAGGGGGCACGGGCACCGGGGAGCTGTTTTTT
TRBV7-9,TRBJ2-2,-,CASSLSGPNTGELFF,TGTGCCAGCAGCTTATCAGGGCCGAACACCGGGGAGCTGTTTTTT
TRBV5-1,TRBJ2-1,TRBD1,CASSRPGQGSNEQFF,TGCGCCAGCAGCCGCCCGGGACAGGGTAGTAATGAGCAGTTCTTC
TRBV4-2,TRBJ1-2,-,CASSQSGARGDGYTF,TGTGCCAGCAGCCAATCAGGGGCGAGAGGGGATGGCTACACCTTC
TRBV7-2,TRBJ2-1,TRBD2,CASSQLSTSLNEQFF,TGTGCCAGCAGCCAACTTTCGACTAGCCTCAATGAGCAGTTCTTC
TRBV5-4,TRBJ2-7,-,CASSRGLGFSYEQYF,TGTGCCAGCAGCAGGGGGTTAGGTTTCTCCTACGAGCAGTACTTC
TRBV4-2,TRBJ1-1,TRBD1,CASSLPGTGEAFF,TGTGCCAGCAGCCTCCCAGGGACAGGTGAAGCTTTCTTT
TRBV10-3,TRBJ2-7,TRBD1,CAISVDRGSYEQYF,TGTGCCATCAGTGTGGACAGGGGGTCCTACGAGCAGTACTTC
TRBV5-1,TRBJ1-2,-,CASRGSTGEGYGYTF,TGCGCCAGCAGGGGTTCCACGGGGGAAGGCTATGGCTACACCTTC
TRBV15,TRBJ1-1,TRBD1,CATSRADWGQGLAEAFF,TGTGCCACCAGCAGAGCGGATTGGGGACAGGGTTTAGCTGAAGCTTTCTTT
TRBV5-6,TRBJ2-1,-,CASSLAFVTTPYNEQFF,TGTGCCAGCAGCTTGGCTTTTGTGACAACCCCCTACAATGAGCAGTTCTTC
TRBV25-1,TRBJ2-7,-,CASSEYSFRGEQYF,TGTGCCAGCAGTGAATATTCCTTCAGGGGCGAGCAGTACTTC
TRBV5-6,TRBJ1-2,TRBD1,CASSLGDRMYGYTF,TGTGCCAGCAGCTTGGGGGACAGGATGTATGGCTACACCTTC
TRBV10-3,TRBJ2-7,TRBD1,CAISDPRQGTYEQYF,TGTGCCATCAGTGACCCAAGACAGGGTACCTACGAGCAGTACTTC
TRBV5-1,TRBJ2-1,TRBD2,CASSLYDSGGNEQFF,TGCGCCAGCAGCTTGTATGACTCGGGGGGCAATGAGCAGTTCTTC
TRBV29-1,TRBJ2-7,TRBD2,CSVLAGENEQYF,TGCAGCGTTCTAGCGGGAGAGAACGAGCAGTACTTC
TRBV7-3,TRBJ2-7,TRBD2,CASSLNSGAAWDEQYF,TGTGCCAGCAGCTTAAATAGCGGGGCGGCCTGGGACGAGCAGTACTTC
TRBV2,TRBJ2-3,-,CASMGRERATDTQYF,TGTGCCAGCATGGGTCGGGAGAGGGCCACAGATACGCAGTATTTT
TRBV29-1,TRBJ2-7,-,CSGGGPDDEQYF,TGCAGCGGGGGGGGGCCTGACGACGAGCAGTACTTC
TRBV7-7,TRBJ2-1,TRBD2,CASSTTASGRYNEQFF,TGTGCCAGCAGCACCACGGCTAGCGGGAGATACAATGAGCAGTTCTTC
TRBV19,TRBJ2-7,TRBD1,CASSISGQGELVEQYF,TGTGCCAGTAGTATCTCGGGGCAGGGGGAATTGGTCGAGCAGTACTTC
TRBV27,TRBJ2-2,TRBD1,CASSWDRGWGGELFF,TGTGCCAGCAGTTGGGACAGGGGGTGGGGAGGGGAGCTGTTTTTT
TRBV5-4,TRBJ2-1,TRBD1,CASSSDRGYEQFF,TGTGCCAGCAGCTCGGACAGGGGATATGAGCAGTTCTTC
TRBV6-5,TRBJ1-1,TRBD1,CASSQTPGGTGAFF,TGTGCCAGCAGCCAAACTCCAGGGGGCACTGGAGCTTTCTTT
TRBV27,TRBJ2-7,TRBD2,CANPLAGGSYEQYF,TGTGCCAACCCTCTAGCGGGAGGTTCCTACGAGCAGTACTTC
TRBV6-5,TRBJ1-2,TRBD1,CASSRTGIYGYTF,TGTGCCAGCAGTCGGACAGGGATCTATGGCTACACCTTC
TRBV27,TRBJ2-2,-,CASSLSSGAGRMGLFF,TGTGCCAGCAGTTTATCAAGTGGGGCCGGTCGAATGGGGCTGTTTTTT
TRBV4-1,TRBJ2-7,-,CASSRGWARSYEQYF,TGCGCCAGCAGCCGGGGCTGGGCCCGCTCCTACGAGCAGTACTTC
TRBV10-3,TRBJ2-7,-,CAISEDTYEQYF,TGTGCCATCAGTGAGGACACCTACGAGCAGTACTTC
TRBV7-3,TRBJ2-7,TRBD1,CASSFDRGSYEQYF,TGTGCCAGCAGCTTTGACAGGGGATCCTACGAGCAGTACTTC
TRBV12-5,TRBJ2-1,-,CASGLGLEQFF,TGTGCTAGTGGTCTGGGACTTGAGCAGTTCTTC
TRBV2,TRBJ1-1,TRBD1,CASSGTTGERGTEAFF,TGTGCCAGCAGTGGTACAACAGGGGAAAGGGGCACTGAAGCTTTCTTT
TRBV4-1,TRBJ2-2,TRBD2,CASSQEGLGPNTGELFF,TGCGCCAGCAGCCAAGAAGGACTAGGCCCGAACACCGGGGAGCTGTTTTTT
TRBV15,TRBJ1-1,-,CATSPGGAGTEAFF,TGTGCCACCAGCCCCGGGGGGGCCGGCACTGAAGCTTTCTTT
TRBV7-2,TRBJ2-7,-,CASSLTGDSLDEQYF,TGTGCCAGCAGCTTAACGGGGGACTCCCTGGACGAGCAGTACTTC
TRBV5-4,TRBJ2-5,TRBD2,CASSLGLAGGETQYF,TGTGCCAGCAGCTTGGGGCTAGCGGGAGGTGAGACCCAGTACTTC